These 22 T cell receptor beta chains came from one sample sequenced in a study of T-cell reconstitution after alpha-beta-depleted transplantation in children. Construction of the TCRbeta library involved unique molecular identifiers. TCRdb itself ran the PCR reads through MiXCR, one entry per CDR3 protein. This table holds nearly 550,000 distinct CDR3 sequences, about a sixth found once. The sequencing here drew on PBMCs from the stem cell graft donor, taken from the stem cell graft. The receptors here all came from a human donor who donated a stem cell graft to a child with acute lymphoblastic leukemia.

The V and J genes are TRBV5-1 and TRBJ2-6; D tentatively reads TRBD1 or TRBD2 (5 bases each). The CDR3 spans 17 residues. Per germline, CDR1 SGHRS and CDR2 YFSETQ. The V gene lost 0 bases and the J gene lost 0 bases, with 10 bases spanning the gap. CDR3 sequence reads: CASSLDVGASGANVLTF. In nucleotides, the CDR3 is TGCGCCAGCAGCTTGGATGTCGGGGCCTCTGGGGCCAACGTCCTGACTTTC.

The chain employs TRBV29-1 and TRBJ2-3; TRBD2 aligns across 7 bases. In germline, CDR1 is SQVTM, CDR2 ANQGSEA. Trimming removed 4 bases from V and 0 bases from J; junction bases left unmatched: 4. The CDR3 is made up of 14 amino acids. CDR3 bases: TGCAGCGTTGCTCTAGCGGAGAGCACAGATACGCAGTATTTT. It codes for CSVALAESTDTQYF.

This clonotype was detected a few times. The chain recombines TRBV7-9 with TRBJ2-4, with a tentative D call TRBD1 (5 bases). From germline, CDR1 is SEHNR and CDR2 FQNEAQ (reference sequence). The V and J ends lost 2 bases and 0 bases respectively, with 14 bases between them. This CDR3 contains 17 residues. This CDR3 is CASSLSRDSLAKNIQYF. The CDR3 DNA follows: TGTGCCAGCAGCTTAAGCCGTGACAGCTTAGCCAAAAACATTCAGTACTTC.

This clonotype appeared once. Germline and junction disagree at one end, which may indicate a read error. The CDR3 DNA reads as TGTTCCAGCAGCGCCCCTTGGGACGGGGAGACCCAGTACTTC. It is translated as CSSSAPWDGETQYF. V gene TRBV9 combines with J gene TRBJ2-5, with D possibly being TRBD1 or TRBD2 (5 bases each). The V gene's germline CDR1 is SGDLS and CDR2 YYNGEE. The CDR3 is 14 amino acids.

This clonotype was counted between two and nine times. The CDR3 loop is CSATRDRRTGELFF. CDR3 DNA sequence: TGCAGTGCCACCCGGGACAGGCGCACCGGGGAGCTGTTTTTT. The chain couples TRBV20-1 to TRBJ2-2; 8 nucleotides align to TRBD1. CDR3 size: 14 residues. Losses at the gene ends were 6 bases for V and 4 bases for J; bases not matched to a gene: 7. Germline CDR1 is DFQATT and CDR2 is SNEGSKA (reference sequence).

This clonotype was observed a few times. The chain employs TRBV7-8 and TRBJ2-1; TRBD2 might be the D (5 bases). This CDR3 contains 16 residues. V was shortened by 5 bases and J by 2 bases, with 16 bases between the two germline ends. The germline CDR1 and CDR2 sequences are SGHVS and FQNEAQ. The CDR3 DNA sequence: TGTGCCAGCAGCACGGAGGTTTCGGCGACCTACAATGAGCAGTTCTTC. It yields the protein CASSTEVSATYNEQFF.

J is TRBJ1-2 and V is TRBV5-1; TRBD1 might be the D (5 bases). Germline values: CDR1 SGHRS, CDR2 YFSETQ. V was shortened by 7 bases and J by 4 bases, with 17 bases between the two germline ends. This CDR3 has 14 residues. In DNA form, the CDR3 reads TGCGCCAGCCACCACCAATCAGGGACCTATGGCTACACCTTC. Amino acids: CASHHQSGTYGYTF.

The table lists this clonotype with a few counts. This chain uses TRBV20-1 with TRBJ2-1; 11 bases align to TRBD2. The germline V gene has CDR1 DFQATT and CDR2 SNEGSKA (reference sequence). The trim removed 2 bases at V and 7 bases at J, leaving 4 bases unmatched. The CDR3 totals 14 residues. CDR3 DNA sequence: TGCAGTGCTAGAACTAGCGGGAGACATAATGAGCAGTTCTTC. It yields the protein CSARTSGRHNEQFF.

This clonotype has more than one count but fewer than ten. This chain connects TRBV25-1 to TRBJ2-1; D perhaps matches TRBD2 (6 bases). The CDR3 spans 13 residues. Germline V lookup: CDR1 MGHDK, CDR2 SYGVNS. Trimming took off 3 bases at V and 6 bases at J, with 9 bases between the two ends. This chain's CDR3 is CASSDIGSNEQFF. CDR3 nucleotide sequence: TGTGCCAGCAGTGACATCGGGAGCAATGAGCAGTTCTTC.

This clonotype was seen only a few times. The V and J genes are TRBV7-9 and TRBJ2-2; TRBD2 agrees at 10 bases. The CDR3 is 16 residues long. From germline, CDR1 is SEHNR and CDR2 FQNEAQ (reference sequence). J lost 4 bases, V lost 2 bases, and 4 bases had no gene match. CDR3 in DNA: TGTGCCAGCAGCTTACCGGCTAGCGGGAGCACCGGGGAGCTGTTTTTT. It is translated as CASSLPASGSTGELFF.

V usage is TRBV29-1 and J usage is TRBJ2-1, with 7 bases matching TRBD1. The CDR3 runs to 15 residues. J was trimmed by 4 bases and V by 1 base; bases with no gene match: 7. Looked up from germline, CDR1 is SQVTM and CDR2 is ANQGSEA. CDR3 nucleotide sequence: TGCAGCGTTGAAGCCCTTGGGACAGTATACAATGAGCAGTTCTTC. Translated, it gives CSVEALGTVYNEQFF.

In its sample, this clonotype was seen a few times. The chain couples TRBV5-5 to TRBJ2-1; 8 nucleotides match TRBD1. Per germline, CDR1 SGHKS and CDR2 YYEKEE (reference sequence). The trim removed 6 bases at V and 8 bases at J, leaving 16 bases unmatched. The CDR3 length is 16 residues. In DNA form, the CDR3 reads TGTGCCAGCACCCAACTCTCAGGACAGGGAGGCGATGAGCAGTTCTTC. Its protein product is CASTQLSGQGGDEQFF. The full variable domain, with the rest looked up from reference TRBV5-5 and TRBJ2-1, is DAGVTQSPTHLIKTRGQQVTLRCSPISGHKSVSWYQQVLGQGPQFIFQYYEKEERGRGNFPDRFSARQFPNYSSELNVNALLLGDSALYLCASTQLSGQGGDEQFFGPGTRLTVL.

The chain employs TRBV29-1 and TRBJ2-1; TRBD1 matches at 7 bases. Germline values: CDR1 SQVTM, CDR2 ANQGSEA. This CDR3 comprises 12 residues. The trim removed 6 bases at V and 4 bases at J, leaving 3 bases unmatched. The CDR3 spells CSVGQVYNEQFF. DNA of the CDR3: TGCAGCGTCGGACAGGTATACAATGAGCAGTTCTTC.

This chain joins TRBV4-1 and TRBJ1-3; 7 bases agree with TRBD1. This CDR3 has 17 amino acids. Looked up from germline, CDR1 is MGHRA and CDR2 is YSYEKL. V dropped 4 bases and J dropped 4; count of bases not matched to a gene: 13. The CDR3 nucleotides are TGCGCCAGCAGCCCAGACGAGGGGGCTCTTGTGGGAAACACCATATATTTT. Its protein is CASSPDEGALVGNTIYF.

Here the CDR3 reads CSVGELPSSYNEQFF. Here the CDR3 DNA reads TGCAGCGTTGGGGAGCTCCCAAGCTCCTACAATGAGCAGTTCTTC. This chain uses TRBV29-1 with TRBJ2-1, with a possible D match to TRBD2 (5 bases). With 4 bases removed from V and 0 bases from J, the gap between germline ends came to 13 bases. Germline V gene sequence: CDR1 SQVTM, CDR2 ANQGSEA. The CDR3 is 15 amino acids.

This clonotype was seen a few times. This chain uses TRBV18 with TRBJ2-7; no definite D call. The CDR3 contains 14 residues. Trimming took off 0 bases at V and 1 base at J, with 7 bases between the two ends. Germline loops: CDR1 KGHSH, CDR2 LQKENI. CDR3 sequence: CASSPPWASYEQYF. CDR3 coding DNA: TGTGCCAGCTCACCACCGTGGGCGTCCTACGAGCAGTACTTC.

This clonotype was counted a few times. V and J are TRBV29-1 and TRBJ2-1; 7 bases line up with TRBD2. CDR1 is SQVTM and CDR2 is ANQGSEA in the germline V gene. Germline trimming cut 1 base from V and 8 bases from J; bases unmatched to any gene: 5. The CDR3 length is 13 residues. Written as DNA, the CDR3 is TGCAGCGTTGAAGTCGCGGGGGAGCATGAGCAGTTCTTC. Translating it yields CSVEVAGEHEQFF.

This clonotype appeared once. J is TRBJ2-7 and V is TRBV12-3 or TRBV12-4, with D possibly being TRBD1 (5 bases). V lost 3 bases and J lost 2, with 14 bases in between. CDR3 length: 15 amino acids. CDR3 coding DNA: TGTGCCAGCAGTTTCAAGGGGCAAGGGACCTACGAGCAGTACTTC. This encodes CASSFKGQGTYEQYF.

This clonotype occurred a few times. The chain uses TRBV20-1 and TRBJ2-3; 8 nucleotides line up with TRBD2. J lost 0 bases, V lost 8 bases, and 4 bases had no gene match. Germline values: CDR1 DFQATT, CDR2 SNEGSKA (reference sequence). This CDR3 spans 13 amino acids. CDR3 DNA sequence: TGCAGTTGGGTAGCGGGAAGCACAGATACGCAGTATTTT. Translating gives CSWVAGSTDTQYF.

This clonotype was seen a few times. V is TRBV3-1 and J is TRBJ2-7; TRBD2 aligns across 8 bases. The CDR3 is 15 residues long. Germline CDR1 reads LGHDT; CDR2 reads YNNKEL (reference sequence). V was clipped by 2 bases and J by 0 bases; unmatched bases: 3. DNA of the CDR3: TGTGCCAGCAGCCAACAGGGGACTAGCTCCTACGAGCAGTACTTC. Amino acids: CASSQQGTSSYEQYF.

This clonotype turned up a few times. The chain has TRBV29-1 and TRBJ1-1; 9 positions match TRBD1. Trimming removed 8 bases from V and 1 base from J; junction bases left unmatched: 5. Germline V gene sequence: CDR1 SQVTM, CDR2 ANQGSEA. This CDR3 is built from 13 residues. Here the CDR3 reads CSLQGARNTEAFF. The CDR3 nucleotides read TGCAGCCTACAGGGGGCTCGGAACACTGAAGCTTTCTTT.

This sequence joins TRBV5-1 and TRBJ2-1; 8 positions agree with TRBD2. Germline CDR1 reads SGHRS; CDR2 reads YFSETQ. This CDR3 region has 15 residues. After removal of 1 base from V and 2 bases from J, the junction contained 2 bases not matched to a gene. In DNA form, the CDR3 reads TGCGCCAGCAGCTTGAGCGGGAGTGCCTACAATGAGCAGTTCTTC. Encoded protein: CASSLSGSAYNEQFF.